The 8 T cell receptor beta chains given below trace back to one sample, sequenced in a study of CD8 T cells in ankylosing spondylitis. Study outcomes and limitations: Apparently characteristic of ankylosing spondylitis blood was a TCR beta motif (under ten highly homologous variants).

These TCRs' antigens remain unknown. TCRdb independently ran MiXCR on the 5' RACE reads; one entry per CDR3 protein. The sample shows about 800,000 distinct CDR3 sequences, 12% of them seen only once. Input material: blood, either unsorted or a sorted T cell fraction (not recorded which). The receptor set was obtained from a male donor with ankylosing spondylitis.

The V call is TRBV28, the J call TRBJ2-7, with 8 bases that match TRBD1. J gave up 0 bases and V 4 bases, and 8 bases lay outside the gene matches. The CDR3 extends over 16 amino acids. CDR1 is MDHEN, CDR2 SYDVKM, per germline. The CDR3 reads CASSSRTGLGSYEQYF. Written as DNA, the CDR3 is TGTGCCAGCAGTTCGAGGACAGGGTTGGGCTCCTACGAGCAGTACTTC.

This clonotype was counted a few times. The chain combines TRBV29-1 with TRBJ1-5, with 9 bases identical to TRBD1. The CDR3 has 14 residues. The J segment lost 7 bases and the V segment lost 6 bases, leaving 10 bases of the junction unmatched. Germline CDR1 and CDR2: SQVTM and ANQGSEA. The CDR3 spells CSVFTGGDGQPQHF. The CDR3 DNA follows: TGCAGCGTCTTCACAGGGGGCGATGGACAGCCCCAGCATTTT. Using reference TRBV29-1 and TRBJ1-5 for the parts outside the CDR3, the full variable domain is SAVISQKPSRDICQRGTSLTIQCQVDSQVTMMFWYRQQPGQSLTLIATANQGSEATYESGFVIDKFPISRPNLTFSTLTVSNMSPEDSSIYLCSVFTGGDGQPQHFGDGTRLSIL.

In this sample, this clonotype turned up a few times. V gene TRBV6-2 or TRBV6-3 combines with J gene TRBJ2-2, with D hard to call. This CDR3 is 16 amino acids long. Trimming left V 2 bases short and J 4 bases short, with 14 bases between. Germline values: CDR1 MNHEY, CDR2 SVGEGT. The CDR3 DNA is TGTGCCAGCAGTTACAATTTGGACCTCTCCACCGGGGAGCTGTTTTTT. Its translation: CASSYNLDLSTGELFF.

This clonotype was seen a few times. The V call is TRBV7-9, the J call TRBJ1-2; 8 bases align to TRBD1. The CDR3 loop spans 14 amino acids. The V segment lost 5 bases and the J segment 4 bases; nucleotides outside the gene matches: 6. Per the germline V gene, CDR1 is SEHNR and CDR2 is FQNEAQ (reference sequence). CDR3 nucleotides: TGTGCCAGCAGCCCCTACAGGGGGAGCTATGGCTACACCTTC. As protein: CASSPYRGSYGYTF.

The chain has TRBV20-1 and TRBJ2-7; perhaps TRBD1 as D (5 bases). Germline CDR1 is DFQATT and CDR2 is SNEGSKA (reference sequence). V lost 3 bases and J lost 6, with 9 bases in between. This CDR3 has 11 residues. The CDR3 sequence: CSASKGAEQYF. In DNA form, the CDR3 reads TGCAGTGCTAGTAAAGGGGCCGAGCAGTACTTC.

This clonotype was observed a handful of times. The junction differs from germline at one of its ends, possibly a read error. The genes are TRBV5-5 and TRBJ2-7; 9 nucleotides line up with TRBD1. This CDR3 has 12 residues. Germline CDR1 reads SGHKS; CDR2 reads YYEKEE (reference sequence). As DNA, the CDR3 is TGTGCCAGCAGCTTCAGGGACAGGGAGGTCGACTTC. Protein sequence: CASSFRDREVDF.

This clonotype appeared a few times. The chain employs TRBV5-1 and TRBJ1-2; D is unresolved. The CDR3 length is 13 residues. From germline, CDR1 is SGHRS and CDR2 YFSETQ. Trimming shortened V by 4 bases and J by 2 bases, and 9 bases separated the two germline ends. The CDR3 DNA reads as TGCGCCAGCAGCGAGGTCCCCAACTATGGCTACACCTTC. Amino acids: CASSEVPNYGYTF. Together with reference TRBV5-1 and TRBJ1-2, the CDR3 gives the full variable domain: KAGVTQTPRYLIKTRGQQVTLSCSPISGHRSVSWYQQTPGQGLQFLFEYFSETQRNKGNFPGRFSGRQFSNSRSEMNVSTLELGDSALYLCASSEVPNYGYTFGSGTRLTVV.

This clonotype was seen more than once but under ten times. The CDR3 is CASSLSYRALAETQYF. The CDR3 DNA is TGTGCCAGCAGCTTGTCGTACCGGGCCCTGGCAGAGACCCAGTACTTC. The gene calls are TRBV5-6 and TRBJ2-5; D remains ambiguous. This CDR3 spans 16 amino acids. Germline CDR1 is SGHDT and CDR2 is YYEEEE. Trimming took 1 base from V and 4 from J, leaving 17 bases between them. The variable domain in full, completed from reference TRBV5-6 and TRBJ2-5, reads DAGVTQSPTHLIKTRGQQVTLRCSPKSGHDTVSWYQQALGQGPQFIFQYYEEEERQRGNFPDRFSGHQFPNYSSELNVNALLLGDSALYLCASSLSYRALAETQYFGPGTRLLVL.